Detailed here is one T cell receptor beta chain. This specimen belongs to a study of blood T cell repertoires in COVID-19. Background on the study: COVID-19 samples collected from the United States, Italy and Spain covered acute and convalescent phases.

Original data processing: Reference gene primers were amplified, and this amplification served to estimate nucleated cell counts. Clones were sequenced by immunoSEQ multiplex PCR, and TCRdb holds only the in-frame ones, with some missing. The V and J calls and clone size are taken from that table; D and trimming were inferred from the DNA. The sample consists of just under 150,000 clones, approximately 88% of them appearing once. This CDR3 is 13 amino acids long. Germline CDR1 KGHSH, CDR2 LQKENI. Trimming removed 3 bases at V and 7 bases at J, with 11 bases between. The sequence came from a woman between 45 and 60 years old with acute or convalescent COVID-19. Specimen: peripheral blood. The rearrangement joins TRBV18 to TRBJ2-3; D possibly corresponds to TRBD1 (6 bases). This chain's CDR3 is CASSPQGHNTQYF. The CDR3 coding sequence is TGTGCCAGCTCACCTCAGGGGCATAATACGCAGTATTTT.